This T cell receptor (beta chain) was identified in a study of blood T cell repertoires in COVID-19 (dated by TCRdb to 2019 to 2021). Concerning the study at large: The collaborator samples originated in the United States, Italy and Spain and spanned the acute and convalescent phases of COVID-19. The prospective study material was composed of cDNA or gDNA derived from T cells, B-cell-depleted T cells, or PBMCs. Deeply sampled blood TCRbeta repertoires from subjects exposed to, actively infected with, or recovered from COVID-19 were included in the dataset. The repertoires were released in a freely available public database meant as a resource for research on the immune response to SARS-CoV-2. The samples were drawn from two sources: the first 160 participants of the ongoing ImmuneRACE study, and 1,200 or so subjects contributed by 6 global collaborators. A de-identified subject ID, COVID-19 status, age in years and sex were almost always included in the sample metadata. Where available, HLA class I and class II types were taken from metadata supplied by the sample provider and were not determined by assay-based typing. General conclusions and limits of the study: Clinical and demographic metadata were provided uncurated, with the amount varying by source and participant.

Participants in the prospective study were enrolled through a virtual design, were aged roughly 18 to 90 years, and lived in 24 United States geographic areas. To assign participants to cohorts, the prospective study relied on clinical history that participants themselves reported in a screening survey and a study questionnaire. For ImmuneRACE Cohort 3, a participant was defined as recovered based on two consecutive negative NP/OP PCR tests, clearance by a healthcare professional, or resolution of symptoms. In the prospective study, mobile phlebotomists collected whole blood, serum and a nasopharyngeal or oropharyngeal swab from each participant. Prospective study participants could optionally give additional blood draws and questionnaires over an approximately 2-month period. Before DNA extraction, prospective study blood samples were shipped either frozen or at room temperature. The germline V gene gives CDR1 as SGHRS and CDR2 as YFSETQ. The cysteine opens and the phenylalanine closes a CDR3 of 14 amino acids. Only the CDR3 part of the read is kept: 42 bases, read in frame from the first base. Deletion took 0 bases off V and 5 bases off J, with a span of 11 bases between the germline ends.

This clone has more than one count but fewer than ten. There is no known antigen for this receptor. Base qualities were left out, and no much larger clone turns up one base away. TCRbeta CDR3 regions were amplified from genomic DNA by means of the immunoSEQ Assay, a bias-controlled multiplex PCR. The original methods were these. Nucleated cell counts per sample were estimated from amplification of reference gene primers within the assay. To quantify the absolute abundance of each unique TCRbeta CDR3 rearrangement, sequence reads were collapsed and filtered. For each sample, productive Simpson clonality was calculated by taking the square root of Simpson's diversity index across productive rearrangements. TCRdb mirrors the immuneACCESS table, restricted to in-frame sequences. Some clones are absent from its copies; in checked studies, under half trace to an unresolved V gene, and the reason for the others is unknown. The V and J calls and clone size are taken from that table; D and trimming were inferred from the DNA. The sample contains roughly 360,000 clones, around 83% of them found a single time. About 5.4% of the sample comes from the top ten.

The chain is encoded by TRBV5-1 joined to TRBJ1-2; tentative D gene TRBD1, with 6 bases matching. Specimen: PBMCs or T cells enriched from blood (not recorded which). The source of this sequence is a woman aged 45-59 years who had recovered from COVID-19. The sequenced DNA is TGCGCCAGCAGCTTGGAAGGGACAACATATGGCTACACCTTC. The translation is CASSLEGTTYGYTF.